The present T cell receptor (beta chain) was sequenced within a study of shared clonotypes between healthy human individuals. On the study more broadly: Participating donors consisted of two women and a few men aged 18 to 49.

Germline-derived CDR1 and CDR2 are SGHTS and YDEGEE. The CDR3 extends over 11 amino acids. Trimming removed 2 bases at V and 12 bases at J, with 9 bases between. Deep-level running was used for the assay. For every subset, genomic DNA was evenly distributed across several immunoSEQ plates. Produced via immunoSEQ multiplex PCR; TCRdb's table is partial and in-frame only. This sample carries hundreds of thousands of clones, about 74% of them seen once, and the ten largest clones take around 1.6%. The clonotype originates from a woman aged 25 to 39 in good health. The sequenced sample consisted of memory CD4+ T cells sorted from blood. Specified subset: CD45RA-negative fraction. The J gene is TRBJ2-1, the V gene TRBV5-8; no clear D. CDR3 in DNA: TGTGCCAGCAGCTTTGGTATGATGCAGTTCTTC. Amino acid sequence: CASSFGMMQFF. The variable domain in full, completed from reference TRBV5-8 and TRBJ2-1, reads EAGVTQSPTHLIKTRGQQATLRCSPISGHTSVYWYQQALGLGLQFLLWYDEGEERNRGNFPPRFSGRQFPNYSSELNVNALELEDSALYLCASSFGMMQFFGPGTRLTVL.